Listed below are T cell receptor beta chains from one sample, sequenced in a study of early T cells in non-severe SARS-CoV-2 infection. Using its own MiXCR run on the 5' RACE reads, TCRdb lists one record per CDR3 protein. Of 45,000 to 60,000 distinct CDR3 sequences in the sample, 8.5% to 12% were seen once. Material for sequencing was whole blood. The receptors were sampled from an adult who was a healthcare worker with PCR-confirmed SARS-CoV-2 infection or an uninfected control (not recorded which). Both conserved end residues are part of each CDR3. The D gene is left open where the match is weak. Only part of the rows carry a size: once, few, many, or a class if the clone is expanded.

V	size	J	D	length	DNA	CDR3
TRBV4-3	few	TRBJ2-3	-	15	TGCGCCAGCAGCCAAGTAGCGGCTAGCACAGATACGCAGTATTTT	CASSQVAASTDTQYF
TRBV20-1	many	TRBJ1-5	-	14	TGCAGTGCTACCAGCCACGCCGGAGATCAGCCCCAGCATTTT	CSATSHAGDQPQHF
TRBV4-3	few	TRBJ2-7	TRBD1	14	TGCGCCAGCAGCCAAGGGACAGGGGCCCGCGAGCAGTACTTC	CASSQGTGAREQYF
TRBV2	few	TRBJ1-1	-	13	TGTGCCAGCAGGACAGCCATGAACACTGAAGCTTTCTTT	CASRTAMNTEAFF
TRBV5-1	many	TRBJ2-1	-	12	TGCGCCAGCAGCTTACGGAACAATGAGCAGTTCTTC	CASSLRNNEQFF
TRBV7-2	many	TRBJ2-7	TRBD1	13	TGTGCCAGCAGCCCACAGGGGTCCCACGAGCAGTACTTC	CASSPQGSHEQYF
TRBV29-1	few	TRBJ2-3	-	14	TGCAGCTCCGGGGTGGCAGGGGGCACAGATACGCAGTATTTT	CSSGVAGGTDTQYF
TRBV7-3	-	TRBJ2-7	-	14	TGTGCCAGCAGCTTAATGGAGGGCACCCACGAGCAGTACTTC	CASSLMEGTHEQYF
TRBV3-1	many	TRBJ2-3	TRBD1	16	TGTGCCAGCAGCCAAGCGGGACAGGGGGTAACAGATACGCAGTATTTT	CASSQAGQGVTDTQYF
TRBV12-3/TRBV12-4	few	TRBJ2-3	TRBD1	13	TGTGCCAGCAGGGGACAGGGGTGGGATACGCAGTATTTT	CASRGQGWDTQYF
TRBV6-2/TRBV6-3	few	TRBJ2-3	TRBD2	18	TGTGCCAGCAGTTACACCCCAGAATCGACTAGCGTAACAGATACGCAGTATTTT	CASSYTPESTSVTDTQYF
TRBV7-8	many	TRBJ2-5	TRBD2	18	TGTGCCAGCAGCTCGGGACTAGCGGGAGGGGGGAGGCAAGAGACCCAGTACTTC	CASSSGLAGGGRQETQYF
TRBV12-3/TRBV12-4	few	TRBJ1-2	-	12	TGTGCCAGCAGTTTTGGAGGGTACGGCTACACCTTC	CASSFGGYGYTF
TRBV15	many	TRBJ2-4	-	19	TGTGCCACCAGCAGAGATCAGAGGCTCTTTGTAATGGCCAAAAACATTCAGTACTTC	CATSRDQRLFVMAKNIQYF
TRBV10-3	-	TRBJ2-7	-	11	TGTGCCATCAGTGATATGGACGAGCAGTACTTC	CAISDMDEQYF
TRBV4-1	few	TRBJ2-7	TRBD1	15	TGCGCCAGCAGGACGATTGGGACAGGGGAATACGAGCAGTACTTC	CASRTIGTGEYEQYF
TRBV6-2/TRBV6-3	many	TRBJ1-5	-	12	TGTGCCAGCGAGGCAGGCAATCAGCCCCAGCATTTT	CASEAGNQPQHF
TRBV11-2	-	TRBJ2-7	-	13	TGTGCCAGCAGCTTAGGATATAGGCGCGAGCAGTACTTC	CASSLGYRREQYF
TRBV20-1	-	TRBJ1-5	-	14	TGCAGTGCTAGGACATCCTATAGCAATCAGCCCCAGCATTTT	CSARTSYSNQPQHF
TRBV4-1	many	TRBJ2-2	-	16	TGCGCCAGCAGCCCCGAACGGAGGAGCGGCACCGGGGAGCTGTTTTTT	CASSPERRSGTGELFF
TRBV4-1	-	TRBJ2-7	TRBD1	15	TGCGCCAGCAGCCAACGACAGGGGCGAACCTACGAGCAGTACTTC	CASSQRQGRTYEQYF
TRBV11-2	-	TRBJ2-6	-	18	TGTGCCAGCAGCTTAACGCGGGGGCTTTCTAATGGGGCCAACGTCCTGACTTTC	CASSLTRGLSNGANVLTF
TRBV7-9	few	TRBJ2-3	TRBD2	18	TGTGCCAGCAGCTTAGTGATTGCGGGAGGGCCGAGCACAGATACGCAGTATTTT	CASSLVIAGGPSTDTQYF
TRBV6-1	many	TRBJ1-5	TRBD1	16	TGTGCCAGCAACCGGGACAGGGTGGATATATTCTTTCCCCAGCATTTT	CASNRDRVDIFFPQHF
TRBV12-3/TRBV12-4	many	TRBJ1-5	TRBD1	16	TGTGCCAGCAGTCGATTTGGGACAGCAGAAAATCAGCCCCAGCATTTT	CASSRFGTAENQPQHF
TRBV6-2/TRBV6-3	many	TRBJ2-7	-	13	TGTGCCAGCAGTGAGCGGGTCTCCTACGAGCAGTACTTC	CASSERVSYEQYF
TRBV6-2/TRBV6-3	few	TRBJ2-3	TRBD2	15	TGTGCCAGCAGTTACCTAGCGGATTCCACAGATACGCAGTATTTT	CASSYLADSTDTQYF
TRBV11-2	-	TRBJ2-2	TRBD1	16	TGTGCCCAGGCCCCAGGGGGCAGGACGAACACCGGGGAGCTGTTTTTT	CAQAPGGRTNTGELFF
TRBV12-3/TRBV12-4	many	TRBJ2-2	-	13	TGTGCCAGCAGTAGACAGATCACCGGGGAGCTGTTTTTT	CASSRQITGELFF
TRBV20-1	many	TRBJ2-7	TRBD2	15	TGCAGTGCTAGAGATCATGGGACTAGCGACTACGAGCAGTACTTC	CSARDHGTSDYEQYF
TRBV20-1	many	TRBJ2-4	TRBD2	16	TGCAGTGCGATCGGACTAGCGGGAGGGGGCAAAAACATTCAGTACTTC	CSAIGLAGGGKNIQYF
TRBV11-2	few	TRBJ2-5	-	13	TGTGCCAGCAGCTTAGTCCTCCAAGAGACCCAGTACTTC	CASSLVLQETQYF
TRBV5-1	-	TRBJ2-1	-	15	TGCGCCAGCAGCCTCGCCGCGACCCGCTACAATGAGCAGTTCTTC	CASSLAATRYNEQFF
TRBV9	-	TRBJ2-1	TRBD1	14	TGTGCCAGCAGCAACACAGGGGCAAGGAATGAGCAGTTCTTC	CASSNTGARNEQFF
TRBV5-4	many	TRBJ2-4	-	14	TGTGCCAGCAGCGGGACCGCTTCAGGTGACATTCAGTACTTC	CASSGTASGDIQYF
TRBV20-1	-	TRBJ2-7	-	14	TGCAGTGCTAGTAGGGCGGGGGCCCCCTACGAGCAGTACTTC	CSASRAGAPYEQYF
TRBV5-1	-	TRBJ2-5	TRBD2	15	TGCGCCAGCAGCTTTAGCAGCGGGGGGGAAGAGACCCAGTACTTC	CASSFSSGGEETQYF
TRBV29-1	many	TRBJ1-2	-	14	TGCAGCGTTGAACGGATTGGGGATAACTATGGCTACACCTTC	CSVERIGDNYGYTF
TRBV29-1	few	TRBJ2-3	TRBD1	14	TGCAGCCTTGCCCGCGGGACAGGGGCAGATACGCAGTATTTT	CSLARGTGADTQYF
TRBV19	-	TRBJ1-4	-	15	TGTGCCACCGCCATGATGGGCGCAACTAATGAAAAACTGTTTTTT	CATAMMGATNEKLFF
TRBV14	many	TRBJ1-5	-	13	TGTGCCAGCAGCCAGGAACTTGATCAGCCCCAGCATTTT	CASSQELDQPQHF
TRBV29-1	few	TRBJ1-3	-	12	TGCAGCGTTATGGATGCGGGAAACACCATATATTTT	CSVMDAGNTIYF
TRBV6-2/TRBV6-3	many	TRBJ2-7	TRBD2	18	TGTGCCAGCAGCCAAACTAGCGGGAGGGCCTATCGGGACTACGAGCAGTACTTC	CASSQTSGRAYRDYEQYF
TRBV6-2/TRBV6-3	many	TRBJ1-6	-	16	TGTGCCAGCAGTCAGATGGGACGAGGTTACCCGGTACCCCTCCACTTT	CASSQMGRGYPVPLHF
TRBV6-4	many	TRBJ1-5	-	18	TGTGCCAGCAGTGATCTTATTTTGGGCCTCTGGGAAAATCAGCCCCAGCATTTT	CASSDLILGLWENQPQHF
TRBV19	-	TRBJ2-2	TRBD1	14	TGTGCCAGTCGACAGGGCCCGAACACCGGGGAGCTGTTTTTT	CASRQGPNTGELFF